This T cell receptor (beta chain) was observed in a study of vaccination effects on CD4 cells after COVID-19. Study-wide background: Participants received two doses of either the BNT162b2 or mRNA-1273 vaccine. Regarding the study as a whole: At late timepoints after vaccination, vaccine- and infection-induced clones shrank markedly.

Method: immunoSEQ multiplex PCR; TCRdb's copy keeps in-frame clones and lacks some. The repertoire includes over 25,000 clones, approximately 70% of them detected once, and about 20% sits in the top ten. From germline, CDR1 is GTSNPN and CDR2 SVGIG (reference sequence). CDR3 length: 14 amino acids. Trimming at V came to 0 bases and at J to 7 bases, leaving 6 bases not matched to a gene. Within the ViraFEST assay, antigen-specific CD4+ T cells underwent expansion with viral peptide pools prior to sequencing. CD4+ T cells were isolated after roughly nine days of culture. Negative nucleocapsid antibody tests before and after vaccination confirmed no previous SARS-CoV-2 infection. PBMC cultures contained approximately 1.8 million cells per well, around 10 IU/ml IL-2 and 10 ug/ml peptides. On this clone: Antigen unknown.

The V call is TRBV30, the J call TRBJ2-1; 7 nucleotides match TRBD2. The sample in question was CD4+ T cells from PBMCs cultured with HCoV-NL63 spike peptides, obtained before COVID-19 vaccination. The sequence was obtained from a human donor who received a COVID-19 vaccine. The CDR3 protein is CAWSVGEGRNEQFF. CDR3 sequence (DNA): TGTGCCTGGAGTGTTGGGGAGGGCCGTAATGAGCAGTTCTTC.